What follows are 30 T cell receptor beta chains derived from one specimen sequenced in a study of OX40 agonist ivuxolimab in advanced cancers. Method: immunoSEQ multiplex PCR; TCRdb's copy keeps in-frame clones and lacks some. Of tens of thousands of clones listed, around 89% were seen once; the top ten hold approximately 0.5%. The material sequenced was CD4+ or CD8+ T cells sorted from blood, taken in a trial of the OX40 agonist ivuxolimab. The source is an adult with an advanced solid tumor such as melanoma, head and neck, liver or kidney cancer.

The rearrangement links TRBV6-6 to TRBJ2-5; D not resolved. Germline lookup yields CDR1 MNHNY and CDR2 SVGAGI (reference sequence). Between the trimmed V and J ends, which lost 2 bases and 5 bases, there was a span of 6 bases. The CDR3 totals 12 residues. The CDR3 reads CASSYGSETQYF. CDR3 DNA: TGTGCCAGCAGTTACGGTTCGGAGACCCAGTACTTC.

This clone came up once. The chain couples TRBV28 to TRBJ2-4; D is perhaps TRBD2 (6 bases). Germline CDR1 reads MDHEN; CDR2 reads SYDVKM. Trimming stripped 6 bases from V and 1 base from J, with 10 bases between. The CDR3 contains 14 residues. The CDR3 here is CASRTSGAKNIQYF. The CDR3 DNA is TGTGCCAGCAGGACTAGTGGGGCCAAAAACATTCAGTACTTC.

V is TRBV11-1 and J is TRBJ2-3, with TRBD2 matching 7 bases. Germline CDR1 is SGHAT and CDR2 is FQDESV (reference sequence). J gave up 2 bases and V 5 bases, and 4 bases lay outside the gene matches. CDR3 length equals 14 residues. The CDR3 here is CASSIERDTDTQYF. CDR3 DNA sequence: TGTGCCAGCAGCATCGAGCGGGACACAGATACGCAGTATTTT.

The chain employs TRBV9 and TRBJ1-3, with a tentative D call TRBD1 (5 bases). Looked up from germline, CDR1 is SGDLS and CDR2 is YYNGEE. This CDR3 is 16 amino acids long. V lost 0 bases and J 4 bases, leaving 14 bases between the germline ends. The CDR3 region is CASSVGGRGSGNTIYF. For the CDR3, the DNA is TGTGCCAGCAGCGTAGGTGGAAGGGGATCCGGAAACACCATATATTTT.

V is TRBV7-3 and J is TRBJ2-7; 10 nucleotides align to TRBD2. Germline V gene sequence: CDR1 SGHTA, CDR2 FQGTGA. After removal of 7 bases from V and 1 base from J, the junction contained 16 bases not matched to a gene. The CDR3 is 18 amino acids. The CDR3 sequence: CASTGTEASGRSSYEQYF. The CDR3 DNA follows: TGTGCCAGCACCGGAACCGAGGCTAGCGGGAGATCGTCCTACGAGCAGTACTTC.

J is TRBJ2-7 and V is TRBV29-1; D may be TRBD1 (6 bases). The CDR3 has 13 residues. V lost 5 bases, J lost 1 base, and 12 bases lay in between. CDR1 is SQVTM, CDR2 ANQGSEA, per germline. CDR3 protein: CSVWRQGSYEQYF. The CDR3 nucleotides read TGCAGCGTTTGGCGGCAGGGGTCCTACGAGCAGTACTTC.

V gene TRBV15 combines with J gene TRBJ2-1; 9 nucleotides agree with TRBD2. CDR3 size: 15 residues. The junction had 6 bases not matched to a gene; V was cut back by 5 bases and J by 4 bases. Germline V gene lookup returns CDR1 LNHNV and CDR2 YYDKDF (reference sequence). This CDR3 reads CATSSRLAVYNEQFF. The CDR3 DNA reads as TGTGCCACCAGCTCCAGACTAGCGGTATACAATGAGCAGTTCTTC. Variable domain in full (rest from reference TRBV15 and TRBJ2-1): DAMVIQNPRYQVTQFGKPVTLSCSQTLNHNVMYWYQQKSSQAPKLLFHYYDKDFNNEADTPDNFQSRRPNTSFCFLDIRSPGLGDTAMYLCATSSRLAVYNEQFFGPGTRLTVL.

The rearrangement uses TRBV5-1 and TRBJ2-7; 8 bases fit TRBD2. This CDR3 region has 14 residues. The ends lost 2 bases at V and 4 bases at J; junction bases unmatched: 5. Germline-derived CDR1 and CDR2 are SGHRS and YFSETQ. CDR3 sequence: CASSFSGKKYEQYF. The CDR3 DNA sequence: TGCGCCAGCAGCTTTAGCGGGAAAAAGTACGAGCAGTACTTC.

CDR3 sequence (DNA): TGCAGCGTTGATCCTTCCACTGAAGCTTTCTTT. It codes for CSVDPSTEAFF. The chain is built from TRBV29-1 and TRBJ1-1; the D is unclear. This CDR3 has 11 residues. Germline loops: CDR1 SQVTM, CDR2 ANQGSEA. Trimming stripped 3 bases from V and 4 bases from J, with 6 bases between.

The chain is built from TRBV19 and TRBJ2-1; 13 nucleotides line up with TRBD2. The CDR3 is 15 amino acids. Germline values: CDR1 LNHDA, CDR2 SQIVND (reference sequence). J gave up 9 bases and V 5 bases, and 7 bases lay outside the gene matches. The CDR3 DNA reads TGTGCCAGTAGTGCCGGGACTAGCGGGAATAGTGAGCAGTTCTTC. Its translation is CASSAGTSGNSEQFF.

This chain uses TRBV13 with TRBJ2-5; D is possibly TRBD2 (6 bases). Germline V gene lookup returns CDR1 PRHDT and CDR2 FYEKMQ (reference sequence). The CDR3 is 13 amino acids. Trimming removed 1 base at V and 4 bases at J, with 7 bases between. CDR3 bases: TGTGCCAGCAGCTTAGACGGGAGAGAGACCCAGTACTTC. Its translation: CASSLDGRETQYF. Using reference TRBV13 and TRBJ2-5 for the parts outside the CDR3, the full variable domain is AAGVIQSPRHLIKEKRETATLKCYPIPRHDTVYWYQQGPGQDPQFLISFYEKMQSDKGSIPDRFSAQQFSDYHSELNMSSLELGDSALYFCASSLDGRETQYFGPGTRLLVL.

The V and J genes are TRBV19 and TRBJ1-3; no clear D gene. The germline V and J ends were trimmed by 0 bases and 0 bases, with 9 bases remaining between them. The CDR3 extends over 16 amino acids. Germline loops: CDR1 LNHDA, CDR2 SQIVND (reference sequence). In nucleotides, the CDR3 is TGTGCCAGTAGTATAGAACCCAGCCTCTCTGGAAACACCATATATTTT. Amino acids: CASSIEPSLSGNTIYF.

The V call is TRBV28, the J call TRBJ2-5; D perhaps matches TRBD2 (7 bases). The CDR3 totals 16 residues. V gave up 4 bases and J gave up 5 bases, with 20 bases separating them. The germline CDR1 and CDR2 sequences are MDHEN and SYDVKM. CDR3 coding DNA: TGTGCCAGCAGTTCCCGGGGAGGGGGAAAGGAGGAGACCCAGTACTTC. Its translation is CASSSRGGGKEETQYF.

By sample share, this clone is medium-sized. V is TRBV28 and J is TRBJ2-7; 9 bases line up with TRBD1. The CDR3 has 13 amino acids. Per the germline V gene, CDR1 is MDHEN and CDR2 is SYDVKM. Germline trimming cut 7 bases from V and 3 bases from J; bases unmatched to any gene: 4. CDR3 sequence (DNA): TGTGCCAGCAAAACAGGGGGCATCTACGAGCAGTACTTC. Translating it yields CASKTGGIYEQYF.

This chain links TRBV19 with TRBJ1-1, with 8 bases aligning to TRBD1. Germline trimming cut 1 base from V and 4 bases from J; bases unmatched to any gene: 11. Germline V lookup: CDR1 LNHDA, CDR2 SQIVND (reference sequence). The CDR3 length is 17 residues. For the CDR3, the DNA is TGTGCCAGTAGTATAGCCAGGGGGCTTTTGGTTGGCACTGAAGCTTTCTTT. Translated, it gives CASSIARGLLVGTEAFF.

The CDR3 DNA reads TGTGCCAGCAGTTACTCCCGGGACAGCTCCTACGAGCAGTACTTC. This translates into CASSYSRDSSYEQYF. J is TRBJ2-7 and V is TRBV6-6; the match to TRBD1 covers 7 bases. V was clipped by 0 bases and J by 0 bases; unmatched bases: 2. Germline V gene sequence: CDR1 MNHNY, CDR2 SVGAGI (reference sequence). There are 15 residues in the CDR3.

The CDR3 DNA sequence: TGTGCCAGCACTCGGGAGGTCACCGGGGAGCTGTTTTTT. Its translation is CASTREVTGELFF. The chain recombines TRBV2 with TRBJ2-2, with 7 bases matching TRBD2. CDR3 length: 13 residues. V lost 7 bases to trimming and J lost 4 bases; unmatched junction nucleotides: 3. CDR1 SNHLY and CDR2 FYNNEI come from the germline V gene.

J is TRBJ1-5 and V is TRBV7-2, with unresolved D. Germline CDR1 reads SGHTA; CDR2 reads FQGNSA. V lost 1 base and J lost 9, with 10 bases in between. This CDR3 is built from 13 residues. CDR3 amino acids: CASSLDTLRPQHF. CDR3 DNA sequence: TGTGCCAGCAGCTTAGACACGCTACGGCCCCAGCATTTT.

The chain carries TRBV20-1 and TRBJ1-1; no firm D call. Germline V gene data show CDR1 as DFQATT and CDR2 as SNEGSKA (reference sequence). This CDR3 region has 11 residues. Trimming pared 5 bases from V and 7 bases from J, leaving 11 bases between. The CDR3 spells CSASGVGEAFF. CDR3 nucleotide sequence: TGCAGTGCTTCGGGCGTCGGTGAAGCTTTCTTT.

The rearrangement uses TRBV21-1 and TRBJ1-2; TRBD1 reflects the table's D call only, with no check against the DNA. TRBV21-1 is assigned pseudogene status. There are 13 residues in the CDR3. The CDR3 is CASSKKGHYGYTF. The CDR3 DNA follows: TGTGCCAGCAGCAAAAAGGGGCACTATGGCTACACCTTC.

This rearrangement joins TRBV14 to TRBJ1-2; TRBD1 matches at 10 bases. Unmatched junction bases numbered 4, after V lost 1 base and J lost 8 bases. The germline V gene has CDR1 SGHDN and CDR2 FVKESK. This CDR3 has 14 amino acids. The CDR3 region is CASSQVTGGGGYTF. The CDR3 DNA follows: TGTGCCAGCAGCCAAGTGACAGGGGGCGGGGGCTACACCTTC.

J is TRBJ2-1 and V is TRBV5-1, with TRBD2 identical over 12 bases. Germline trimming cut 3 bases from V and 7 bases from J; bases unmatched to any gene: 5. The germline gives CDR1 SGHRS, CDR2 YFSETQ. CDR3 length: 15 amino acids. In DNA, the CDR3 is TGCGCCAGCAGCTGGACTAGCGGGGATGGTAATGAGCAGTTCTTC. This codes for CASSWTSGDGNEQFF.

A word on this clone: At one of its ends the junction is not consistent with the germline gene, which may arise from a read error. The V call is TRBV2, the J call TRBJ2-7; weak D call: TRBD1 (5 bases). Germline CDR1 SNHLY, CDR2 FYNNEI. The CDR3 has 10 residues. This CDR3 is CASSVIQVLF. The CDR3 region has the DNA TGTGCCAGCAGTGTCATACAGGTCCTCTTC.

The rearrangement uses TRBV25-1 and TRBJ2-1, with a weak D call TRBD1 (6 bases). V was pared by 2 bases and J by 11 bases, with 16 bases between. The CDR3 is made up of 14 amino acids. CDR1 MGHDK and CDR2 SYGVNS come from the germline V gene. The CDR3 is CASSEIDRSGKQFF. As DNA, the CDR3 is TGTGCCAGCAGTGAAATAGACAGGTCAGGCAAGCAGTTCTTC.

This clone was picked up one time. V is TRBV27 and J is TRBJ1-2, with 9 bases that match TRBD1. This CDR3 has 15 residues. Germline V gene lookup returns CDR1 MNHEY and CDR2 SMNVEV (reference sequence). J was trimmed by 2 bases and V by 1 base; bases with no gene match: 2. The CDR3 here is CASSLFTGGNYGYTF. CDR3 sequence (DNA): TGTGCCAGCAGTTTATTCACAGGGGGCAACTATGGCTACACCTTC.

V is TRBV18 and J is TRBJ2-2; 13 bases are a match to TRBD2. The CDR3 has 17 residues. CDR1 KGHSH and CDR2 LQKENI come from the germline V gene. Germline trimming cut 5 bases from V and 1 base from J; bases unmatched to any gene: 4. CDR3 nucleotide sequence: TGTGCCAGCTCAGAGGGACTAGCGGGATGGAACACCGGGGAGCTGTTTTTT. This encodes CASSEGLAGWNTGELFF.

This clone was detected only once. The V and J genes are TRBV5-6 and TRBJ2-6; 11 nucleotides match TRBD1. The CDR3 consists of 18 residues. CDR1 SGHDT and CDR2 YYEEEE come from the germline V gene. V was pared by 4 bases and J by 3 bases, with 9 bases of the junction left unmatched. This chain's CDR3 is CASSGGTGGIFGANVLTF. Here the CDR3 DNA reads TGTGCCAGCAGCGGTGGGACAGGGGGTATATTTGGGGCCAACGTCCTGACTTTC. Together with reference TRBV5-6 and TRBJ2-6, the CDR3 gives the full variable domain: DAGVTQSPTHLIKTRGQQVTLRCSPKSGHDTVSWYQQALGQGPQFIFQYYEEEERQRGNFPDRFSGHQFPNYSSELNVNALLLGDSALYLCASSGGTGGIFGANVLTFGAGSRLTVL.

The chain couples TRBV5-1 to TRBJ1-3, with D maybe TRBD1 (5 bases). V was cut by 0 bases and J by 3 bases, with 13 bases left in between. The CDR3 spans 16 residues. Germline V gene lookup returns CDR1 SGHRS and CDR2 YFSETQ. The CDR3 DNA reads as TGCGCCAGCAGCTTGGCGGGGGAAAGGTTTGGAAACACCATATATTTT. Residues: CASSLAGERFGNTIYF. Together with reference TRBV5-1 and TRBJ1-3, the CDR3 gives the full variable domain: KAGVTQTPRYLIKTRGQQVTLSCSPISGHRSVSWYQQTPGQGLQFLFEYFSETQRNKGNFPGRFSGRQFSNSRSEMNVSTLELGDSALYLCASSLAGERFGNTIYFGEGSWLTVV.

The CDR3 loop reads CASSDSDLNTEAFF. CDR3 DNA: TGTGCCAGCAGTGACTCGGACTTGAACACTGAAGCTTTCTTT. The chain couples TRBV6-4 to TRBJ1-1; unclear D gene. V lost 0 bases and J 0 bases, leaving 5 bases between the germline ends. The CDR3 has 14 amino acids. Germline CDR1 MRHNA, CDR2 SNTAGT.

This rearrangement joins TRBV9 to TRBJ2-1, with D unclear. Trimming took off 0 bases at V and 8 bases at J, with 3 bases between the two ends. CDR1 and CDR2 from the germline V gene are SGDLS and YYNGEE. CDR3 length equals 11 residues. CDR3 nucleotide sequence: TGTGCCAGCAGCGTAGGGGATGAGCAGTTCTTC. Residues: CASSVGDEQFF.